This TCR beta chain was sequenced during a study of T-cell reconstitution after alpha-beta-depleted transplantation in children. Library preparation (for TCRbeta) was performed with unique molecular identifiers. A single record per CDR3 protein comes from TCRdb applying MiXCR to the PCR reads. The sample has roughly 490,000 distinct CDR3 sequences, roughly an eighth seen once; the top ten hold 14%. Study outcomes and limitations: Expanded graft clones numbering several hundred reportedly gave rise to alpha-beta T cells about two months after transplant. It was surviving recipient T cells and thymic progenitors that gave some patients high TCRbeta diversity at day 60. Once a year had passed after transplant, T-cell counts and diversity came mostly from newly produced T cells.

The CDR3 is made up of 13 amino acids. Trimming shortened V by 10 bases and J by 1 base, and 13 bases separated the two germline ends. In germline, CDR1 is SNHLY, CDR2 FYNNEI. A few counts support this clonotype. The antigen remains undetermined. This specimen consisted of PBMCs, mostly from graft donor cells, obtained 180 days after TCRalphabeta/CD19-depleted stem cell transplant. This chain links TRBV2 with TRBJ1-1, with TRBD1 as a possible D gene (6 bases). The TCR originated in a female patient aged 2 to 10 who had a stem cell transplant for aplastic anemia, so the T cells may come from the graft donor. The CDR3 region is CAIVTGQNTEAFF. CDR3 nucleotide sequence: TGTGCCATCGTGACAGGACAGAACACTGAAGCTTTCTTT.